The rows below give T cell receptor beta chains drawn from one sample of a study of T cells after yellow fever vaccination. TCRdb analysed the 5' RACE reads with MiXCR anew, one entry per CDR3 protein. The table shows some 250,000 distinct CDR3 sequences, with approximately 3.5% occurring only once. The specimen comprised PBMCs, sampled 15 days after the yellow fever booster vaccination. The receptors were gathered from a man aged 18 to 30 who received the YFV17D yellow fever vaccine. CDR3s include the opening cysteine and the closing phenylalanine or tryptophan. Each record gives: D gene, J gene, clone size, V gene, CDR3 protein, CDR3 DNA. D genes are given only for firm matches. A row's size may be missing; if present it is once, few, many or a size class.

D gene: .
J gene: TRBJ1-4
clone size: many
V gene: TRBV5-1
CDR3 protein: CASSPEINQARTNEKLFF
CDR3 DNA: TGCGCCAGCAGCCCCGAAATTAACCAAGCCAGAACTAATGAAAAACTGTTTTTT

D gene: .
J gene: TRBJ1-1
clone size: many
V gene: TRBV20-1
CDR3 protein: CSASGRGSGPTFF
CDR3 DNA: TGCAGTGCTAGCGGAAGAGGGTCAGGGCCAACTTTCTTT

D gene: .
J gene: TRBJ2-1
clone size: .
V gene: TRBV18
CDR3 protein: CASSLPPGDPYNEQFF
CDR3 DNA: TGTGCCAGCTCACTTCCTCCGGGGGACCCCTACAATGAGCAGTTCTTC

D gene: TRBD1
J gene: TRBJ1-2
clone size: many
V gene: TRBV6-5
CDR3 protein: CASRTDRVYGYTF
CDR3 DNA: TGTGCCAGCAGGACAGACAGGGTCTATGGCTACACCTTC

D gene: TRBD1
J gene: TRBJ1-4
clone size: many
V gene: TRBV28
CDR3 protein: CASSRLSGIGGQEKLFF
CDR3 DNA: TGTGCCAGCAGCCGCCTAAGCGGGATCGGGGGACAGGAAAAACTGTTTTTT

D gene: .
J gene: TRBJ2-2
clone size: many
V gene: TRBV14
CDR3 protein: CASSQGVGGATLMELFF
CDR3 DNA: TGTGCCAGCAGCCAAGGGGTAGGGGGTGCCACCCTAATGGAGCTGTTTTTT

D gene: .
J gene: TRBJ2-7
clone size: many
V gene: TRBV7-2
CDR3 protein: CASSQGRLGYF
CDR3 DNA: TGTGCCAGCAGTCAGGGACGTCTCGGGTACTTC

D gene: TRBD1
J gene: TRBJ2-3
clone size: many
V gene: TRBV5-6
CDR3 protein: CASSLRTGDTDTQYF
CDR3 DNA: TGTGCCAGCAGCTTGCGGACAGGGGACACAGATACGCAGTATTTT

D gene: .
J gene: TRBJ1-2
clone size: many
V gene: TRBV7-8
CDR3 protein: CASSPRQLFGYTF
CDR3 DNA: TGTGCCAGCAGCCCGCGACAGTTATTTGGCTACACCTTC

D gene: .
J gene: TRBJ1-1
clone size: few
V gene: TRBV9
CDR3 protein: CASSPQGELSEAFF
CDR3 DNA: TGTGCCAGCAGCCCACAGGGTGAACTGTCTGAAGCTTTCTTT

D gene: .
J gene: TRBJ2-7
clone size: few
V gene: TRBV5-1
CDR3 protein: CASSLNDRMGEQYF
CDR3 DNA: TGCGCCAGCAGTTTAAACGACAGGATGGGTGAGCAGTACTTC

D gene: .
J gene: TRBJ1-2
clone size: many
V gene: TRBV27
CDR3 protein: CASSSLPVGYGYTF
CDR3 DNA: TGTGCCAGCAGTTCCCTACCCGTGGGCTATGGCTACACCTTC

D gene: .
J gene: TRBJ2-3
clone size: many
V gene: TRBV5-6
CDR3 protein: CASSRREHTDTQYF
CDR3 DNA: TGTGCCAGCAGCCGCAGAGAGCACACAGATACGCAGTATTTT

D gene: .
J gene: TRBJ2-3
clone size: many
V gene: TRBV9
CDR3 protein: CASSGGMDTQYF
CDR3 DNA: TGTGCCAGCAGCGGTGGAATGGATACGCAGTATTTT

D gene: .
J gene: TRBJ1-6
clone size: many
V gene: TRBV7-2
CDR3 protein: CASSGARVLHF
CDR3 DNA: TGTGCCAGCAGTGGGGCCCGCGTCCTCCACTTT

D gene: TRBD1
J gene: TRBJ1-1
clone size: few
V gene: TRBV12-3/TRBV12-4
CDR3 protein: CASSPGTGGRAFF
CDR3 DNA: TGTGCCAGCAGTCCAGGGACAGGGGGCCGAGCTTTCTTT

D gene: .
J gene: TRBJ2-3
clone size: many
V gene: TRBV7-8
CDR3 protein: CASSLSPSADTQYF
CDR3 DNA: TGTGCCAGCAGCTTATCTCCTAGCGCAGATACGCAGTATTTT

D gene: .
J gene: TRBJ1-2
clone size: many
V gene: TRBV6-5
CDR3 protein: CASSYQGWDGYTF
CDR3 DNA: TGTGCCAGCAGTTACCAGGGATGGGATGGCTACACCTTC

D gene: .
J gene: TRBJ2-2
clone size: many
V gene: TRBV4-3
CDR3 protein: CASSQSLGGSGELFF
CDR3 DNA: TGCGCCAGCAGCCAAAGCCTGGGGGGATCCGGGGAGCTGTTTTTT

D gene: TRBD1
J gene: TRBJ2-3
clone size: many
V gene: TRBV5-1
CDR3 protein: CASRQGAEGDTQYF
CDR3 DNA: TGCGCCAGCAGACAGGGGGCTGAAGGAGATACGCAGTATTTT

D gene: TRBD2
J gene: TRBJ2-3
clone size: many
V gene: TRBV11-2
CDR3 protein: CASSLLLAGGTDTQYF
CDR3 DNA: TGTGCCAGCAGCTTACTACTAGCGGGGGGCACAGATACGCAGTATTTT

D gene: .
J gene: TRBJ1-2
clone size: many
V gene: TRBV7-2
CDR3 protein: CASSRDRQLGYTF
CDR3 DNA: TGTGCCAGCAGCCGGGACCGACAGCTCGGCTACACCTTC

D gene: TRBD1
J gene: TRBJ1-3
clone size: many
V gene: TRBV10-2
CDR3 protein: CASRGTGSGNTIYF
CDR3 DNA: TGCGCCAGCAGGGGGACAGGCTCTGGAAACACCATATATTTT

D gene: .
J gene: TRBJ1-1
clone size: many
V gene: TRBV20-1
CDR3 protein: CSANGPKGTFF
CDR3 DNA: TGCAGTGCAAACGGCCCGAAAGGGACTTTCTTT

D gene: .
J gene: TRBJ2-5
clone size: many
V gene: TRBV6-5
CDR3 protein: CASIPRTGGLVTQYF
CDR3 DNA: TGTGCCAGCATCCCGAGGACTGGGGGATTAGTGACCCAGTACTTC

D gene: .
J gene: TRBJ2-2
clone size: .
V gene: TRBV7-2
CDR3 protein: CASSLAGSNTGELFF
CDR3 DNA: TGTGCCAGCAGCTTAGCGGGGAGTAACACCGGGGAGCTGTTTTTT

D gene: TRBD1
J gene: TRBJ1-2
clone size: many
V gene: TRBV4-3
CDR3 protein: CASSQVGTGVGYTF
CDR3 DNA: TGCGCCAGCAGCCAAGTAGGGACAGGGGTAGGCTACACCTTC

D gene: .
J gene: TRBJ2-5
clone size: many
V gene: TRBV7-2
CDR3 protein: CASSVNRGPGETQYF
CDR3 DNA: TGTGCCAGCAGCGTTAATCGGGGGCCCGGAGAGACCCAGTACTTC

D gene: .
J gene: TRBJ1-5
clone size: many
V gene: TRBV20-1
CDR3 protein: CSARDPLWTGDQPQHF
CDR3 DNA: TGCAGTGCTAGAGACCCACTTTGGACGGGGGATCAGCCCCAGCATTTT

D gene: TRBD1
J gene: TRBJ1-2
clone size: many
V gene: TRBV7-9
CDR3 protein: CASSLGGTGVYLDYGYTF
CDR3 DNA: TGTGCCAGCAGCTTAGGTGGGACAGGGGTTTACCTTGACTATGGCTACACCTTC

D gene: .
J gene: TRBJ2-3
clone size: many
V gene: TRBV20-1
CDR3 protein: CSAKDRTSSTDTQYF
CDR3 DNA: TGCAGTGCTAAAGACAGAACTTCATCCACAGATACGCAGTATTTT

D gene: .
J gene: TRBJ1-2
clone size: few
V gene: TRBV6-2/TRBV6-3
CDR3 protein: CASETMRLSYGYTF
CDR3 DNA: TGTGCCAGCGAAACCATGCGCCTTTCCTATGGCTACACCTTC

D gene: TRBD1
J gene: TRBJ1-4
clone size: many
V gene: TRBV9
CDR3 protein: CASSERQGYGEKLFF
CDR3 DNA: TGTGCCAGCAGCGAGAGACAGGGGTATGGTGAAAAACTGTTTTTT

D gene: .
J gene: TRBJ2-5
clone size: many
V gene: TRBV27
CDR3 protein: CASSLIGTTSGETQYF
CDR3 DNA: TGTGCCAGCAGTTTAATCGGGACCACAAGCGGAGAGACCCAGTACTTC

D gene: .
J gene: TRBJ2-3
clone size: many
V gene: TRBV6-1
CDR3 protein: CASRREVGVSDTQYF
CDR3 DNA: TGTGCCAGCAGGAGGGAGGTAGGGGTGTCAGATACGCAGTATTTT

D gene: .
J gene: TRBJ1-6
clone size: many
V gene: TRBV4-3
CDR3 protein: CASSQDTPTPGSYNSPLHF
CDR3 DNA: TGCGCCAGCAGCCAAGATACTCCAACACCAGGATCCTATAATTCACCCCTCCACTTT

D gene: .
J gene: TRBJ1-4
clone size: many
V gene: TRBV5-1
CDR3 protein: CASSLGQSSANEKLFF
CDR3 DNA: TGCGCCAGCAGCTTGGGACAGTCTTCAGCTAATGAAAAACTGTTTTTT

D gene: TRBD2
J gene: TRBJ2-3
clone size: many
V gene: TRBV3-1
CDR3 protein: CASSGFGGEGSPTDTQYF
CDR3 DNA: TGTGCCAGCAGCGGGTTTGGTGGGGAGGGATCACCCACAGATACGCAGTATTTT

D gene: TRBD2
J gene: TRBJ2-5
clone size: many
V gene: TRBV5-6
CDR3 protein: CASSVSGGAVETQYF
CDR3 DNA: TGTGCCAGCAGCGTTAGCGGGGGGGCCGTAGAGACCCAGTACTTC

D gene: .
J gene: TRBJ2-4
clone size: many
V gene: TRBV21-1
CDR3 protein: CASSNSGQAKNIQYF
CDR3 DNA: TGTGCCAGCAGCAACTCGGGCCAGGCCAAAAACATTCAGTACTTC

D gene: .
J gene: TRBJ2-7
clone size: many
V gene: TRBV6-2/TRBV6-3
CDR3 protein: CASTRWRGSSYEQYF
CDR3 DNA: TGTGCCAGCACCCGGTGGAGGGGAAGCTCCTACGAGCAGTACTTC

D gene: .
J gene: TRBJ2-1
clone size: many
V gene: TRBV27
CDR3 protein: CASSLVRNNEQFF
CDR3 DNA: TGTGCCAGCAGTTTGGTCAGGAACAATGAGCAGTTCTTC

D gene: .
J gene: TRBJ2-4
clone size: many
V gene: TRBV7-3
CDR3 protein: CASSPTGSLAKNIQYF
CDR3 DNA: TGTGCCAGCAGTCCGACAGGCTCCCTAGCCAAAAACATTCAGTACTTC

D gene: .
J gene: TRBJ2-3
clone size: many
V gene: TRBV5-1
CDR3 protein: CASSFRHPSTDTQYF
CDR3 DNA: TGCGCCAGCAGCTTCAGGCACCCTAGCACAGATACGCAGTATTTT

D gene: .
J gene: TRBJ1-4
clone size: many
V gene: TRBV7-6
CDR3 protein: CASSYGQPNEKLFF
CDR3 DNA: TGTGCCAGCAGCTATGGACAGCCTAATGAAAAACTGTTTTTT

D gene: TRBD1
J gene: TRBJ1-1
clone size: many
V gene: TRBV5-4
CDR3 protein: CASTLGAPGGTEAFF
CDR3 DNA: TGTGCCAGCACCTTAGGCGCCCCAGGGGGGACTGAAGCTTTCTTT

D gene: .
J gene: TRBJ2-3
clone size: many
V gene: TRBV4-2
CDR3 protein: CASSQVVTAGSDTQYF
CDR3 DNA: TGTGCCAGCAGCCAAGTTGTGACTGCGGGGTCGGATACGCAGTATTTT

D gene: .
J gene: TRBJ1-1
clone size: many
V gene: TRBV7-2
CDR3 protein: CASSLAKGMNTEAFF
CDR3 DNA: TGTGCCAGCAGCTTAGCGAAGGGGATGAACACTGAAGCTTTCTTT